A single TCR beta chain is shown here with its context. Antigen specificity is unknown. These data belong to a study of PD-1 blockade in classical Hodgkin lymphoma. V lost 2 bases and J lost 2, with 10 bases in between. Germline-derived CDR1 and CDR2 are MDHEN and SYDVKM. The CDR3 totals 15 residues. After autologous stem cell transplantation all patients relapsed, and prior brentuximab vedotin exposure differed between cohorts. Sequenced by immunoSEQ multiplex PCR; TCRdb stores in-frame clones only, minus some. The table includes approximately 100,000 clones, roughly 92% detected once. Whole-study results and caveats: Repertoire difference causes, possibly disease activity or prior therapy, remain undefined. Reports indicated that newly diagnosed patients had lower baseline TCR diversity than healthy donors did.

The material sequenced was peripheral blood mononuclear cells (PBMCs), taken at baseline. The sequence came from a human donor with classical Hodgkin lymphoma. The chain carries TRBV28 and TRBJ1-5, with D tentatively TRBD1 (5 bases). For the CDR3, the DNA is TGTGCCAGCAGTTTAGGCAGGGTAGGCAATCAGCCCCAGCATTTT. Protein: CASSLGRVGNQPQHF.